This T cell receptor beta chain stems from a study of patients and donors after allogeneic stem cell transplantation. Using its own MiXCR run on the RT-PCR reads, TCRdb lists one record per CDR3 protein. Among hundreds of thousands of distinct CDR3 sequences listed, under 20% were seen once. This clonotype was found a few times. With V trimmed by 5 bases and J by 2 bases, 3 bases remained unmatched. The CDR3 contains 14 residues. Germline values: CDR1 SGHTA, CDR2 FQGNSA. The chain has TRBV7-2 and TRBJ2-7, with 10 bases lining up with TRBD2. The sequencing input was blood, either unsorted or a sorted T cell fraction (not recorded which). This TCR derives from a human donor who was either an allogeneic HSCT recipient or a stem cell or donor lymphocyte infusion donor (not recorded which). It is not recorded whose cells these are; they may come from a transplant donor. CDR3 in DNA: TGTGCCAGCAGCGAGCGGGGGGGCCCCTACGAGCAGTACTTC. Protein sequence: CASSERGGPYEQYF.